This TCR beta chain was recorded in a study of blood T cells in healthy people across ages. Sample-barcoded 5' priming and a J-beta primer mix drove a second PCR of about 6 to 12 cycles. Template switching added a 12-random-nucleotide identifier to every cDNA molecule. CDR3-containing paired-end reads numbered at least 2.5 million in each sample. TCRdb used MiXCR to reprocess the 5' RACE reads, holding one entry per CDR3 protein. This table holds around 800,000 distinct CDR3 sequences, about 59% found once. This clonotype was seen a handful of times. V trimming: 3 bases; J trimming: 3 bases; junction bases outside the gene matches: 3. The germline V gene encodes CDR1 SGHTA and CDR2 FQGNSA. The CDR3 is made up of 15 amino acids.

Source material: blood. The chain is built from TRBV7-2 and TRBJ1-5, with TRBD1 matching 9 bases. This clonotype originated in a young man in good health. DNA of the CDR3: TGTGCCAGCAGCTTGACAGGGGGGATCAATCAGCCCCAGCATTTT. Protein product: CASSLTGGINQPQHF.